Included here is one T cell receptor beta chain sequence, with context. Mismatch with germline at one junction end may stem from a read error. This sample stems from a study of tumor-infiltrating lymphocytes in primary liver carcinoma. The CDR3 runs to 20 residues. Per germline, CDR1 MNHNS and CDR2 SASEGT. cDNA specific to TCR beta was made from about 0.45 ug of total RNA, with a constant-region primer employed for priming. Three rounds of nested multiplex PCR with slightly modified ARM-PCR produced TCR beta libraries. It was with TRBV1-TRBV30 forward primers and a C-beta reverse primer that the first two PCR rounds were run, at about 10 cycles each. TCRdb recomputed calls from the multiplex PCR reads with MiXCR, one row per CDR3 protein. The table includes fewer than 350,000 distinct CDR3 sequences, 60% to 80% detected once. Blood RNA came from unsorted whole blood; germline DNA was also extracted.

The sample comprised peripheral blood. The chain combines TRBV6-1 with TRBJ2-3; the D gene is possibly TRBD2 (5 bases). The clonotype was recovered from a man aged 40-55 years with primary liver carcinoma and hepatitis B virus infection. CDR3 nucleotides: TGTGCCAGCAGTGAGTTCCCGGGAAACACAAATCAAGCTAGCACACATACGCAGTATTTT. Encoded protein: CASSEFPGNTNQASTHTQYF.